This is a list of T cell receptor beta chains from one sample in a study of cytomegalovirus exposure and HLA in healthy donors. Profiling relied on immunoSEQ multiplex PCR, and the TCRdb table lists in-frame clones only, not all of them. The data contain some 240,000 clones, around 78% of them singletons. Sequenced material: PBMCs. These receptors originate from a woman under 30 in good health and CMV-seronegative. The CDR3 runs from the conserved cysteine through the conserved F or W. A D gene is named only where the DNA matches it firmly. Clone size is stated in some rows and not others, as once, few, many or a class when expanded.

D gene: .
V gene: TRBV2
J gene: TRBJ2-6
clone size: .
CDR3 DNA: TGTGCCAGCAGTGAAGTGCAATTGTCTGGGGCCAACGTCCTGACTTTC
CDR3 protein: CASSEVQLSGANVLTF

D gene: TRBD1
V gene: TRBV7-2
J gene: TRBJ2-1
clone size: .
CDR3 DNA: TGTGCCAGCAGCCGGGACAGCTTATCCTACAATGAGCAGTTCTTC
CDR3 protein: CASSRDSLSYNEQFF

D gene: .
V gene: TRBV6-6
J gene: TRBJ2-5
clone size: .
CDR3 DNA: TGTGCCAGCAGATCTTACCCAGAGACCCAGTACTTC
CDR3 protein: CASRSYPETQYF

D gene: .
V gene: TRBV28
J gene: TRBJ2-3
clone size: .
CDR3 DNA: TGTGCCAGCAGTTTGGTAGGAGGAGCGGCCTTAGCTACGCAGTATTTT
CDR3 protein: CASSLVGGAALATQYF

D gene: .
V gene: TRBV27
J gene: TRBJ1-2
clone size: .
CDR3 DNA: TGTGCCAGCCGGCGGGGGGGGGATGGCTACACCTTC
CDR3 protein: CASRRGGDGYTF

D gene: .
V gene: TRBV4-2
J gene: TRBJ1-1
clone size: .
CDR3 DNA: TGTGCCAGCAGCCAAGCGGCAGGGACGAACACTGAAGCTTTCTTT
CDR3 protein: CASSQAAGTNTEAFF

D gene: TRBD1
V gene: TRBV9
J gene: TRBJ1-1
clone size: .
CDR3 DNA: TGTGCCAGCAGCGGGGGACAGGGAGGCACTGAAGCTTTCTTT
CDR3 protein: CASSGGQGGTEAFF

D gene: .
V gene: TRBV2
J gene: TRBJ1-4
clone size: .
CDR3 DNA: TGTGCCAGCAGTCCTAGTGAAGGAGGGGCAGGCCCTAATGAAAAACTGTTTTTT
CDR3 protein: CASSPSEGGAGPNEKLFF

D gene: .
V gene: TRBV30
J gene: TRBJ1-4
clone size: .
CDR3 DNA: TGTGCCTGGAGTGTATCGCGGCAGAATGAAAAACTGTTTTTT
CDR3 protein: CAWSVSRQNEKLFF

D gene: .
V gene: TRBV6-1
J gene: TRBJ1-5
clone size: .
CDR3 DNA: TGTGCCACCCAATTAGGGCAGCCCCAGCATTTT
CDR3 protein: CATQLGQPQHF

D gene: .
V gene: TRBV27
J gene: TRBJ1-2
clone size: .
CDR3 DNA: TGTGCCAGCCGTTTTGGGGGCAGCCCGAACTATGGCTACACCTTC
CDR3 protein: CASRFGGSPNYGYTF

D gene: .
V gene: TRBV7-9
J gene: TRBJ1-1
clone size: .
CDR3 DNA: TGTGCCAGCAGCTTAGCCGGGGCGGTTCCGACTGAAGCTTTCTTT
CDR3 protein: CASSLAGAVPTEAFF

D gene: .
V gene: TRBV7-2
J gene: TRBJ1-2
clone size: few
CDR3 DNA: TGTGCCAGCAGCCCCCGGACAAATGGCTACACCTTC
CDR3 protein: CASSPRTNGYTF

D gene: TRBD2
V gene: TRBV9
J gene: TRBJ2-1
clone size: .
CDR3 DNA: TGTGCCAGCAGCTCTCGACTAGCGGCCAATGAGCAGTTCTTC
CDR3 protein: CASSSRLAANEQFF

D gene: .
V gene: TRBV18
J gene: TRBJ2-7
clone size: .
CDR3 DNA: TGTGCCAGCTCACCAGAATTCGGCCTCTACGAGCAGTACTTC
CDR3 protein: CASSPEFGLYEQYF

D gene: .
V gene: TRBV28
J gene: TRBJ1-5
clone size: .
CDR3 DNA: TGTGCCAGCAGTTTCGGTCAGCCCCAGCATTTT
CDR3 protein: CASSFGQPQHF

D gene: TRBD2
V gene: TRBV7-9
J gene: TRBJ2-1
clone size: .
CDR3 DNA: TGTGCCAGCAGCTTAGGACTAGCGGAATACAATGAGCAGTTCTTC
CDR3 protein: CASSLGLAEYNEQFF

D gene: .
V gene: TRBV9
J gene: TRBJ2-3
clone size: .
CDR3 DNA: TGTGCCAGCAGCGAAGGAGGGTCAGCTTACACAGATACGCAGTATTTT
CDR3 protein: CASSEGGSAYTDTQYF

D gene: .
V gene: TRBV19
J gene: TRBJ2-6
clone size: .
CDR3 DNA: TGTGCCAGTAGCGTCCCAAGCTCTGGGGCCAACGTCCTGACTTTC
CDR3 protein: CASSVPSSGANVLTF

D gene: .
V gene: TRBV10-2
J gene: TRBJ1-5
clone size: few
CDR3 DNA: TGCGCCAGCAGTGAGCTCCGTCAGCCCCAGCATTTT
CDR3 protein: CASSELRQPQHF

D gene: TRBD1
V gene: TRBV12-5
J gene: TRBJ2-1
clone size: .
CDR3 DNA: TGTGCTAGTGGTCTACAGGGGGGATCCTACAATGAGCAGTTCTTC
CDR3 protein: CASGLQGGSYNEQFF

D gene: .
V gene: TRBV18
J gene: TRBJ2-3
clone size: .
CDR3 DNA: TGTGCCAGCTCACCCGGGACCGCAAGGGAGAATACGCAGTATTTT
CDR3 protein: CASSPGTARENTQYF

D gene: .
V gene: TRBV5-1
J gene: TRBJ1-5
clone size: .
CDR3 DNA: TGCGCCAGCAGCCTCGACCCGAATCAGCCCCAGCATTTT
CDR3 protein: CASSLDPNQPQHF

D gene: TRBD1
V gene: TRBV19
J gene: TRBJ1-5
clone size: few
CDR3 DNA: TGTGCCAGTAGTATGCCCGACAGGGGCGGGCAGCCCCAGCATTTT
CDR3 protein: CASSMPDRGGQPQHF

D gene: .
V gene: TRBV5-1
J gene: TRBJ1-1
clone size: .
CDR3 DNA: TGCGCCAGCAGCTTGGAATCGGTAACTGAAGCTTTCTTT
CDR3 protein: CASSLESVTEAFF

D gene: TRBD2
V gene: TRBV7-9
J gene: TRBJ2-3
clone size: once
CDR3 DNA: TGTGCCAGCAGCTTTAAGCGGGAGGGCGGGACAGATACGCAGTATTTT
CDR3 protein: CASSFKREGGTDTQYF

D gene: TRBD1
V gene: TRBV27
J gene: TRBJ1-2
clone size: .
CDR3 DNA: TGTGCCAGCAGTCCTACGGGACAGCGAGGTGGCTACACCTTC
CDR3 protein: CASSPTGQRGGYTF

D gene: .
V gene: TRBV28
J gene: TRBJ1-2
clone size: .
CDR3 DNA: TGTGCCAGCAGTTTGCTTCCCCCGGGGGGGGAAGGCTATGGCTACACCTTC
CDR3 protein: CASSLLPPGGEGYGYTF

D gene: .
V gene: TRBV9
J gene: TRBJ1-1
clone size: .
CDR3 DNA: TGTGCCAGCAGCCCCACCGGGGAACACTGGAACACTGAAGCTTTCTTT
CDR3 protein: CASSPTGEHWNTEAFF

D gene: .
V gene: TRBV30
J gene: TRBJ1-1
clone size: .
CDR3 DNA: TGTGCCTGGAGACCTAGGATGAACACTGAAGCTTTCTTT
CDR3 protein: CAWRPRMNTEAFF

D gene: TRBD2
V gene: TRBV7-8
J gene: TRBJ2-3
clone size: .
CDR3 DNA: TGTGCCAGCAGCCGTAGCGGGAGGGGAACAGATACGCAGTATTTT
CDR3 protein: CASSRSGRGTDTQYF

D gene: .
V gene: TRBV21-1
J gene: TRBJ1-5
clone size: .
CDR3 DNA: TGTGCCTCCGAGTGCAATCAGCCCCAGCATTTT
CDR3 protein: CASECNQPQHF

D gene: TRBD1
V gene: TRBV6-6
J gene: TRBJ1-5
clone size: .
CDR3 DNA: TGTGCCAGCAGTTTCCGGACAGGGGCGTCATATCAGCCCCAGCATTTT
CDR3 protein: CASSFRTGASYQPQHF

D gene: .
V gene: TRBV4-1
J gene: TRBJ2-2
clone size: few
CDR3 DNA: TGCGCCAGCAGCCACCCACAGGGAAACACCGGGGAGCTGTTTTTT
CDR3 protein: CASSHPQGNTGELFF

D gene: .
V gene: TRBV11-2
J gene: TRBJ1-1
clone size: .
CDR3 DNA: TGTGCCAGCAGCTTAGGTTGGGGAACGAACACTGAAGCTTTCTTT
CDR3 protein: CASSLGWGTNTEAFF

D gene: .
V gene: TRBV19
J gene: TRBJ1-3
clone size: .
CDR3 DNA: TGTGCCAGTAGATCCAGACAGGACTCTGGAAACACCATATATTTT
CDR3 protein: CASRSRQDSGNTIYF

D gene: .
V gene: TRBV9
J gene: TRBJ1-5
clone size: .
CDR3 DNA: TGTGCCAGCAGCGCGGGGACGGGTAATCAGCCCCAGCATTTT
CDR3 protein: CASSAGTGNQPQHF

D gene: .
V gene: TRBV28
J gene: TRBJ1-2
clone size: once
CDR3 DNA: TGTGCCAGCAGTGTAGTCGGCAACTATGGCTACACCTTC
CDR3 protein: CASSVVGNYGYTF

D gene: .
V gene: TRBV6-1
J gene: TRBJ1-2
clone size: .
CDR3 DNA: TGTGCCAGCCATCGGCACGACTATGGCTACACCTTC
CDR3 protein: CASHRHDYGYTF

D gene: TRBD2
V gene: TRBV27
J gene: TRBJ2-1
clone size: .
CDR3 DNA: TGTGCCAGCAGTTTCTGGGGCGGGCTAGCGGGAGGACGGTCCTACAATGAGCAGTTCTTC
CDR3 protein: CASSFWGGLAGGRSYNEQFF

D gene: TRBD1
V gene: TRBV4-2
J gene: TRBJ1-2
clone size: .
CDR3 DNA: TGTGCCAGCAGCCAAGTTACGGGACAGATTTCCTATGGCTACACCTTC
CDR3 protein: CASSQVTGQISYGYTF

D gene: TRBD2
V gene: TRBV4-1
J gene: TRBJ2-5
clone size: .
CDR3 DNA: TGCGCCAGCACCCCGACTCAGCGGGGGGAAGAGACCCAGTACTTC
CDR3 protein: CASTPTQRGEETQYF

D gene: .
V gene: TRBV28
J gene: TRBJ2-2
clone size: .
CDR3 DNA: TGTGCCAGCAGTTTATGGGGGGAAGCTCCCGGGGAGCTGTTTTTT
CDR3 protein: CASSLWGEAPGELFF

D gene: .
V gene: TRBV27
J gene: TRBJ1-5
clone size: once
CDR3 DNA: TGTGCCAGCAGTTTAATAGCAGGGCGAATGGATCAGCCCCAGCATTTT
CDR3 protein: CASSLIAGRMDQPQHF

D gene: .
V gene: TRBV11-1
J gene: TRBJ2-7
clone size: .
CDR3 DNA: TGTGCCAGCAGTCTGACTGCCGACCTCGAAAGGCACTTC
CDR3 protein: CASSLTADLERHF

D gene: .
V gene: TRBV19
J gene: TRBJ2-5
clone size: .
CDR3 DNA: TGTGCCAGTAGTGTCAGGGTTCAAGAGACCCAGTACTTC
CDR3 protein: CASSVRVQETQYF

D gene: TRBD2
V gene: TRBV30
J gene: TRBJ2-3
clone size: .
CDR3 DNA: TGTGCCTGGACTAGCGGGGTAACCAGCACAGATACGCAGTATTTT
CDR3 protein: CAWTSGVTSTDTQYF

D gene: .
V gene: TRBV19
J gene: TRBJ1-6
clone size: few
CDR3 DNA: TGTGCCAGTGGGGGACTGGGGGATTCACCCCTCCACTTT
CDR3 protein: CASGGLGDSPLHF

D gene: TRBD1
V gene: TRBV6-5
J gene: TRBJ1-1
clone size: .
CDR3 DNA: TGTGCCAGCAGTCGGGACAGTGAAGCTTTCTTT
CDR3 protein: CASSRDSEAFF

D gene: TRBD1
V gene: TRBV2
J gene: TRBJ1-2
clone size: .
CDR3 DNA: TGTGCCACCTCAACAGAACAGGGGGACTATGGCTACACCTTC
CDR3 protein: CATSTEQGDYGYTF

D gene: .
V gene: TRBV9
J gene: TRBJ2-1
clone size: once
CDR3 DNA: TGTGCCAGCAGCCCCCGGGGCAGCCTGGGCAATGAGCAGTTCTTC
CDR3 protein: CASSPRGSLGNEQFF

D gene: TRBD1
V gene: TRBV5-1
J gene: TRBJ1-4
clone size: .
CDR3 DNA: TGCGCCAGCAGCTTGGCAGGGGGCAAAACTAATGAAAAACTGTTTTTT
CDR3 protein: CASSLAGGKTNEKLFF

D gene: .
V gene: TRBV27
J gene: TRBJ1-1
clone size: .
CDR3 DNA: TGTGCCAGCAGTCCCGACAGGACGGTCCGGAGGGCTTTCTTT
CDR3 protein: CASSPDRTVRRAFF

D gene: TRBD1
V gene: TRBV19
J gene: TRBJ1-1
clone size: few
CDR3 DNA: TGTGCCAGTACTCAAACAGGGGGCATCTCGTTCACTGAAGCTTTCTTT
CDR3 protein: CASTQTGGISFTEAFF